Presented here are 19 T cell receptor beta chains from one specimen sequenced in a study of blood T cell repertoires in COVID-19. Generated by immunoSEQ multiplex PCR, the TCRdb table keeps only in-frame clones and is missing some. The data show about 190,000 clones, about 90% seen once. Sequenced material: peripheral blood. Receptor source: a man aged 50 to 59 with acute or convalescent COVID-19.

The chain is built from TRBV19 and TRBJ1-1; no reliable D call. The germline gives CDR1 LNHDA, CDR2 SQIVND (reference sequence). Trimming pared 0 bases from V and 1 base from J, leaving 6 bases between. The CDR3 loop spans 14 amino acids. CDR3 amino acids: CASSIDRKNTEAFF. For the CDR3, the DNA is TGTGCCAGTAGTATAGACAGAAAGAACACTGAAGCTTTCTTT.

Details on this clone: In the same sample, other DNA sequences code for this CDR3. The chain couples TRBV7-9 to TRBJ1-2, with TRBD1 as a possible D gene (5 bases). CDR1 and CDR2 (germline): SEHNR, FQNEAQ (reference sequence). CDR3 size: 11 residues. V was trimmed by 0 bases and J by 10 bases, leaving 6 bases between them. This chain's CDR3 is CASSLARDYTF. The CDR3 bases are TGTGCCAGCAGCTTAGCCAGGGACTACACCTTC.

V usage is TRBV30 and J usage is TRBJ1-6, with D possibly matching TRBD1 (6 bases). The CDR3 has 14 amino acids. CDR1 and CDR2 (germline): GTSNPN, SVGIG (reference sequence). Trimming shortened V by 2 bases and J by 7 bases, and 12 bases separated the two germline ends. CDR3: CAWSITGFNSPLHF. The CDR3 DNA reads as TGTGCCTGGAGTATAACAGGGTTCAATTCACCCCTCCACTTT.

The V call is TRBV6-5, the J call TRBJ2-1; 8 nucleotides agree with TRBD1. This CDR3 comprises 15 residues. V gave up 8 bases and J gave up 7 bases; unmatched junction bases: 13. Germline V gives CDR1 MNHEY, CDR2 SVGAGI. The CDR3, as DNA: TGTGCCAGCGCCTTGGGACAGGCATGGAAGAATGAGCAGTTCTTC. It codes for CASALGQAWKNEQFF.

The V call is TRBV5-1, the J call TRBJ1-6; the match to TRBD1 covers 7 bases. Germline V gene data show CDR1 as SGHRS and CDR2 as YFSETQ. Unmatched junction bases numbered 3, after V lost 0 bases and J lost 6 bases. The CDR3 is 15 residues long. The chain's CDR3 is CASSLVGQLNSPLHF. The CDR3 DNA follows: TGCGCCAGCAGCTTGGTGGGACAGCTTAATTCACCCCTCCACTTT. Combining the CDR3 with reference TRBV5-1 and TRBJ1-6 gives the whole variable domain KAGVTQTPRYLIKTRGQQVTLSCSPISGHRSVSWYQQTPGQGLQFLFEYFSETQRNKGNFPGRFSGRQFSNSRSEMNVSTLELGDSALYLCASSLVGQLNSPLHFGNGTRLTVT.

This chain uses TRBV7-3 with TRBJ2-2, with 10 bases lining up with TRBD2. V dropped 5 bases and J dropped 13; count of bases not matched to a gene: 7. In germline, CDR1 is SGHTA, CDR2 FQGTGA. This CDR3 comprises 13 residues. The CDR3 loop reads CASSPGTSERLFF. The CDR3 bases are TGTGCCAGCAGCCCAGGGACTAGCGAGAGGCTGTTTTTT. Full variable domain (missing parts from reference TRBV7-3 and TRBJ2-2): GAGVSQTPSNKVTEKGKYVELRCDPISGHTALYWYRQSLGQGPEFLIYFQGTGAADDSGLPNDRFFAVRPEGSVSTLKIQRTERGDSAVYLCASSPGTSERLFFGEGSRLTVL.

The V call is TRBV9, the J call TRBJ2-3; no firm D call. Germline V gene data show CDR1 as SGDLS and CDR2 as YYNGEE. This CDR3 has 14 residues. V dropped 0 bases and J dropped 0 bases, with 5 bases sitting between them. The CDR3 loop reads CASSVGSSTDTQYF. The CDR3 nucleotides read TGTGCCAGCAGCGTAGGGAGTAGCACAGATACGCAGTATTTT.

This chain uses TRBV28 with TRBJ1-5, with D tentatively TRBD1 (5 bases). The ends were cut back, 4 bases at V and 1 base at J, with 11 bases in the middle. Germline CDR1 and CDR2: MDHEN and SYDVKM. The CDR3 runs to 15 residues. CDR3 region: CASSSRGVSNQPQHF. The CDR3 region has the DNA TGTGCCAGCAGTTCCCGGGGGGTGAGCAATCAGCCCCAGCATTTT.

The chain is built from TRBV27 and TRBJ2-1, with 10 bases aligning to TRBD2. From germline, CDR1 is MNHEY and CDR2 SMNVEV (reference sequence). Losses at the gene ends were 4 bases for V and 6 bases for J; bases not matched to a gene: 6. The CDR3 extends over 15 amino acids. CDR3 residues: CASSSERGGLNEQFF. Written as DNA, the CDR3 is TGTGCCAGCAGTTCAGAGCGGGGGGGCCTCAATGAGCAGTTCTTC.

This sequence joins TRBV25-1 and TRBJ1-4; 8 positions match TRBD1. Germline trimming cut 2 bases from V and 7 bases from J; bases unmatched to any gene: 9. Germline V gene sequence: CDR1 MGHDK, CDR2 SYGVNS. This CDR3 has 16 residues. This chain's CDR3 is CASSEPPGGAGEKLFF. CDR3 nucleotide sequence: TGTGCCAGCAGTGAACCCCCAGGGGGCGCAGGTGAAAAACTGTTTTTT.

The gene calls are TRBV27 and TRBJ2-1; 7 nucleotides line up with TRBD2. Germline CDR1 and CDR2: MNHEY and SMNVEV (reference sequence). The CDR3 runs to 15 residues. Losses at the gene ends were 6 bases for V and 5 bases for J; bases not matched to a gene: 10. The CDR3 loop is CASRPKGGIHNEQFF. The DNA for the CDR3 is TGTGCCAGCAGGCCCAAGGGAGGGATCCACAATGAGCAGTTCTTC.

V is TRBV7-2 and J is TRBJ2-2; D is perhaps TRBD1 (6 bases). There are 14 residues in the CDR3. Trimming pared 7 bases from V and 3 bases from J, leaving 12 bases between. Germline V lookup: CDR1 SGHTA, CDR2 FQGNSA. CDR3 loop: CASTQGSYTGELFF. The CDR3, as DNA: TGTGCCAGCACCCAGGGGTCCTACACCGGGGAGCTGTTTTTT.

V gene TRBV3-1 (or the pseudogene TRBV3-2) combines with J gene TRBJ2-7, with 8 bases that match TRBD2. V shed 2 bases and J 0 bases; nucleotides not matched to a gene: 3. In germline, CDR1 is LGHDT, CDR2 YNNKEL (reference sequence). The CDR3 consists of 15 residues. CDR3 nucleotide sequence: TGTGCCAGCAGCCAATCCGGGACTAGCTCCTACGAGCAGTACTTC. This translates into CASSQSGTSSYEQYF.

The chain employs TRBV4-3 and TRBJ2-2; no clear D gene. The germline CDR1 and CDR2 sequences are LGHNA and YSLEER. V was cut by 5 bases and J by 2 bases, with 12 bases left in between. The CDR3 is 15 amino acids. The CDR3 here is CASSDGLTNTGELFF. The DNA of the CDR3 is TGCGCCAGCAGCGATGGGCTAACCAACACCGGGGAGCTGTTTTTT.

This chain joins TRBV7-2 and TRBJ2-2; 8 bases are shared with TRBD1. V was pared by 3 bases and J by 5 bases, with 8 bases of the junction left unmatched. CDR3 size: 16 residues. Germline V gene sequence: CDR1 SGHTA, CDR2 FQGNSA. The CDR3 DNA reads as TGTGCCAGCAGCTTTTCAGGGGGCCGAGGAACCGGGGAGCTGTTTTTT. Its protein product is CASSFSGGRGTGELFF.

The rearrangement joins TRBV19 to TRBJ1-5; unclear D gene. The CDR3 runs to 17 residues. CDR1 and CDR2 (germline): LNHDA, SQIVND (reference sequence). Trimming cost V 7 bases and J 0 bases, with 19 bases left between them. CDR3 residues: CASNIPRRDYSNQPQHF. CDR3 in DNA: TGTGCCAGTAACATCCCCAGGAGGGATTATAGCAATCAGCCCCAGCATTTT. Full variable domain (missing parts from reference TRBV19 and TRBJ1-5): DGGITQSPKYLFRKEGQNVTLSCEQNLNHDAMYWYRQDPGQGLRLIYYSQIVNDFQKGDIAEGYSVSREKKESFPLTVTSAQKNPTAFYLCASNIPRRDYSNQPQHFGDGTRLSIL.

This sequence joins TRBV4-2 and TRBJ2-5; 9 positions agree with TRBD1. This CDR3 spans 17 amino acids. CDR1 LGHNA and CDR2 YNFKEQ come from the germline V gene. The junction had 11 bases not matched to a gene; V was cut back by 1 base and J by 5 bases. DNA for the CDR3: TGTGCCAGCAGCCAAGGGGGCGGGACAGGGTCTCAGGAGACCCAGTACTTC. Protein sequence: CASSQGGGTGSQETQYF.

The chain couples TRBV7-2 to TRBJ2-6, with D perhaps TRBD1 (5 bases). V lost 6 bases, J lost 2 bases, and 14 bases lay in between. The V gene's germline CDR1 is SGHTA and CDR2 FQGNSA. The CDR3 totals 16 residues. CDR3 protein: CASRRAAGPGANVLTF. The CDR3 DNA is TGTGCCAGCAGAAGAGCTGCAGGGCCTGGGGCCAACGTCCTGACTTTC.

The chain combines TRBV6-5 with TRBJ2-2; no clear D gene. The CDR3 runs to 14 residues. Germline-derived CDR1 and CDR2 are MNHEY and SVGAGI. V was trimmed by 5 bases and J by 1 base, leaving 8 bases between them. The CDR3 DNA is TGTGCCAGCAGTAATTCCGGGAACACCGGGGAGCTGTTTTTT. It yields the protein CASSNSGNTGELFF.